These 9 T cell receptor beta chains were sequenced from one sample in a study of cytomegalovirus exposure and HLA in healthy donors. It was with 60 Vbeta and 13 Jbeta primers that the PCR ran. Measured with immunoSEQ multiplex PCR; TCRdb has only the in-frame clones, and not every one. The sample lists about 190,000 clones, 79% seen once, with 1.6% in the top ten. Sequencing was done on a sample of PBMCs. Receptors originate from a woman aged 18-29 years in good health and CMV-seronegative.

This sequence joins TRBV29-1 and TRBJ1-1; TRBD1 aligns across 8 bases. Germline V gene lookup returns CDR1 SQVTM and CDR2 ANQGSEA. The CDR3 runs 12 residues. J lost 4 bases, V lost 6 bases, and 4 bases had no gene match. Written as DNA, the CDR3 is TGCAGCGTACCAGACAGGGGCACTGAAGCTTTCTTT. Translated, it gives CSVPDRGTEAFF.

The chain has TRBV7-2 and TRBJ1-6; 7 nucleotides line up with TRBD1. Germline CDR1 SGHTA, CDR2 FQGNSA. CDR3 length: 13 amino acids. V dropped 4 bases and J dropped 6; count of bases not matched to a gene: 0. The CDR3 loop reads CASSWDSNSPLHF. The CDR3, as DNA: TGTGCCAGCAGCTGGGACAGTAATTCACCCCTCCACTTT.

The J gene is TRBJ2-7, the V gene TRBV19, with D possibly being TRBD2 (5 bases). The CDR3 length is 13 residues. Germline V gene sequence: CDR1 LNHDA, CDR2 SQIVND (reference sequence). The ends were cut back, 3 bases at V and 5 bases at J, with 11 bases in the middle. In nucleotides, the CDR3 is TGTGCCAGTAGTATCGGGGTCGTGGACGAGCAGTACTTC. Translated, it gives CASSIGVVDEQYF.

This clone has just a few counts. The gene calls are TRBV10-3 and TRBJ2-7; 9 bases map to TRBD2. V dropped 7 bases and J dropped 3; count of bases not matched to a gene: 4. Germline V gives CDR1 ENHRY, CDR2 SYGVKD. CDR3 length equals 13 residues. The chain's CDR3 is CAITASGNYEQYF. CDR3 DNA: TGTGCCATCACCGCTAGCGGGAACTACGAGCAGTACTTC.

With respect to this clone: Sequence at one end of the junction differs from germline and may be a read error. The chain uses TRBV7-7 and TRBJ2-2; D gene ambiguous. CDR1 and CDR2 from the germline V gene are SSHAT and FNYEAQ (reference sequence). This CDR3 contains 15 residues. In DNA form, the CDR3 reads TGTGCTAGCAGCCCTGTGCCAACTAACACCGGGGAGCTGTTTTTT. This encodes CASSPVPTNTGELFF.

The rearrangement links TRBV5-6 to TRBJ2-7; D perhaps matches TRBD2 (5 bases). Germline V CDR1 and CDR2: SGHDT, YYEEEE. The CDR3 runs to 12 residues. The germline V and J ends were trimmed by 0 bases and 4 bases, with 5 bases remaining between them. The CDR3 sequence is CASSLGGYEQYF. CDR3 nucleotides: TGTGCCAGCAGCTTGGGCGGGTACGAGCAGTACTTC. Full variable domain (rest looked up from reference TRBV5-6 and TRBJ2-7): DAGVTQSPTHLIKTRGQQVTLRCSPKSGHDTVSWYQQALGQGPQFIFQYYEEEERQRGNFPDRFSGHQFPNYSSELNVNALLLGDSALYLCASSLGGYEQYFGPGTRLTVT.

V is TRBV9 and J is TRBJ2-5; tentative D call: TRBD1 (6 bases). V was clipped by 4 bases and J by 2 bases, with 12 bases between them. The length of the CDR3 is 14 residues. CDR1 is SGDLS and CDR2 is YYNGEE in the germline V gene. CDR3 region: CASSLRGEQETQYF. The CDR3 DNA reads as TGTGCCAGCAGCCTCAGGGGTGAGCAAGAGACCCAGTACTTC.

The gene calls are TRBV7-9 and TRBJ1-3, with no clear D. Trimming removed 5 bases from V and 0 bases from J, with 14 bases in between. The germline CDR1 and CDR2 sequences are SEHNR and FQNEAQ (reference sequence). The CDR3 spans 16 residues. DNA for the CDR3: TGTGCCAGCAGCCCTTATGCAGACACCTCTGGAAACACCATATATTTT. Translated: CASSPYADTSGNTIYF.

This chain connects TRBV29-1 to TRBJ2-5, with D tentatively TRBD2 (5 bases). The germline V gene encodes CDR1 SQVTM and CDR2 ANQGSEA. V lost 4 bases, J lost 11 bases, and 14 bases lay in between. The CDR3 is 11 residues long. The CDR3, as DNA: TGCAGCGTTGTCCTAGCCAACGCGCAGTACTTC. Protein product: CSVVLANAQYF. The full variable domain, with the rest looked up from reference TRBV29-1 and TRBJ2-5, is SAVISQKPSRDICQRGTSLTIQCQVDSQVTMMFWYRQQPGQSLTLIATANQGSEATYESGFVIDKFPISRPNLTFSTLTVSNMSPEDSSIYLCSVVLANAQYFGPGTRLLVL.